Described below is a single T cell receptor (beta chain) sequence and its context. The CDR3 is 11 amino acids. Germline lookup yields CDR1 GTSNPN and CDR2 SVGIG (reference sequence). V gave up 3 bases and J gave up 11 bases, with 12 bases separating them. CD3+CD4+ and CD3+CD8+ cells were FACS-sorted from thawed unstimulated PBMCs. This sample is drawn from a study of T cell clones after liver transplantation. About the study: A pre-transplant mixed lymphocyte reaction with TCRbeta sequencing defined graft-donor-reactive clones followed in post-transplant blood. Graft-donor-reactive sequences were compared with third-party-reactive TCRbeta sequences from pre-transplant mixed lymphocyte reactions.

Sequencing was performed with immunoSEQ multiplex PCR; in TCRdb, only in-frame clones are kept and a portion is missing. Of more than 70,000 clones listed, approximately 82% are singletons. The origin of this receptor is a human patient who received a liver transplant. Some of the T cells might come from the graft donor. Sequenced here: CD4+ T cells from blood, sampled at the 22-month timepoint. This chain links TRBV30 with TRBJ2-3; tentative D call: TRBD2 (5 bases). The CDR3 spells CAWSGREGQYF. CDR3 coding DNA: TGTGCCTGGAGCGGCCGGGAAGGGCAGTATTTT.